These T cell receptor beta chains were read from a single sample in a study of shared clonotypes between healthy human individuals. TCRdb keeps only in-frame clones here, not all; method: immunoSEQ multiplex PCR. The repertoire consists of about 2.2 million clones, with around 95% occurring once and the leading ten covering around 1.7%. The sample taken for sequencing was naive CD8+ T cells from PBMCs. Receptor source: a man younger than 35 in good health. Some clones in this sample may be carry-over from other donors' samples. The CDR3 runs from the conserved cysteine through the conserved F or W. Fields, in order: clone size, V gene, J gene, D gene, CDR3 protein, CDR3 DNA. The D gene is left open where the match is weak. Rows may omit the clone size; those that give it use once, few, many or a size class.

clone size: .
V gene: TRBV2
J gene: TRBJ2-5
D gene: .
CDR3 protein: CASSEAEGLTGALQETQYF
CDR3 DNA: TGTGCCAGCAGTGAAGCGGAAGGTCTGACGGGAGCTCTCCAAGAGACCCAGTACTTC

clone size: .
V gene: TRBV27
J gene: TRBJ1-2
D gene: .
CDR3 protein: CASSFGANYGYTF
CDR3 DNA: TGTGCCAGCAGTTTCGGAGCTAACTATGGCTACACCTTC

clone size: .
V gene: TRBV7-9
J gene: TRBJ2-7
D gene: TRBD2
CDR3 protein: CASSLQAGMFSYEQYF
CDR3 DNA: TGTGCCAGCAGCCTCCAAGCGGGGATGTTTTCCTACGAGCAGTACTTC

clone size: once
V gene: TRBV18
J gene: TRBJ1-3
D gene: .
CDR3 protein: CASSPPRDYSGNTIYF
CDR3 DNA: TGTGCCAGCTCACCGCCCAGGGATTACTCTGGAAACACCATATATTTT

clone size: .
V gene: TRBV29-1
J gene: TRBJ2-2
D gene: .
CDR3 protein: CSAEPGDTGELFF
CDR3 DNA: TGCAGCGCCGAGCCAGGGGACACCGGGGAGCTGTTTTTT

clone size: .
V gene: TRBV7-9
J gene: TRBJ1-1
D gene: .
CDR3 protein: CASSPLRADTEAFF
CDR3 DNA: TGTGCCAGCAGCCCTCTTAGGGCAGACACTGAAGCTTTCTTT

clone size: .
V gene: TRBV6-6
J gene: TRBJ2-7
D gene: .
CDR3 protein: CASRFGAKGEQYF
CDR3 DNA: TGTGCCAGCAGGTTCGGGGCTAAGGGCGAGCAGTACTTC

clone size: once
V gene: TRBV5-4
J gene: TRBJ2-1
D gene: TRBD2
CDR3 protein: CASSLGGLADSSYNEQFF
CDR3 DNA: TGTGCCAGCAGCTTAGGGGGACTAGCGGATAGCTCCTACAATGAGCAGTTCTTC

clone size: .
V gene: TRBV7-9
J gene: TRBJ2-1
D gene: .
CDR3 protein: CASSSSELFSNEQFF
CDR3 DNA: TGTGCCAGCAGCTCGAGCGAGTTATTTTCCAATGAGCAGTTCTTC

clone size: .
V gene: TRBV6-5
J gene: TRBJ2-1
D gene: .
CDR3 protein: CASSYPGNNEQFF
CDR3 DNA: TGTGCCAGCAGTTACCCAGGAAACAATGAGCAGTTCTTC

clone size: few
V gene: TRBV2
J gene: TRBJ1-2
D gene: .
CDR3 protein: CASSDRGDGYTF
CDR3 DNA: TGTGCCAGCAGTGATAGGGGAGATGGCTACACCTTC

clone size: few
V gene: TRBV1
J gene: TRBJ1-5
D gene: .
CDR3 protein: CTSSQDRDQPPQHF
CDR3 DNA: TGCACCAGCAGCCAAGATCGAGATCAACCACCCCAGCATTTT

clone size: .
V gene: TRBV10-3
J gene: TRBJ2-7
D gene: TRBD1
CDR3 protein: CAISERTGAYYEQYF
CDR3 DNA: TGTGCCATCAGCGAGCGGACAGGGGCCTACTACGAGCAGTACTTC

clone size: .
V gene: TRBV9
J gene: TRBJ2-5
D gene: TRBD1
CDR3 protein: CASSVEGTVKETQYF
CDR3 DNA: TGTGCCAGCAGCGTAGAAGGGACAGTGAAAGAGACCCAGTACTTC

clone size: .
V gene: TRBV11-3
J gene: TRBJ2-7
D gene: .
CDR3 protein: CASSPGHLPFEQYF
CDR3 DNA: TGTGCCAGCAGTCCGGGCCACCTACCCTTCGAGCAGTACTTC

clone size: .
V gene: TRBV5-6
J gene: TRBJ2-5
D gene: TRBD1
CDR3 protein: CASSLRTGGAETQYF
CDR3 DNA: TGTGCCAGCAGCTTGAGGACAGGGGGGGCAGAGACCCAGTACTTC

clone size: .
V gene: TRBV19
J gene: TRBJ1-2
D gene: .
CDR3 protein: CASSIDPRYYGYTF
CDR3 DNA: TGTGCCAGTAGTATAGATCCACGGTACTATGGCTACACCTTC

clone size: .
V gene: TRBV14
J gene: TRBJ2-7
D gene: TRBD2
CDR3 protein: CASSQGLAAYYEQYF
CDR3 DNA: TGTGCCAGCAGCCAAGGGCTAGCGGCCTACTACGAGCAGTACTTC

clone size: .
V gene: TRBV7-9
J gene: TRBJ2-1
D gene: .
CDR3 protein: CASSQDSIASHEQFF
CDR3 DNA: TGTGCCAGCAGCCAGGACAGCATTGCTTCCCATGAGCAGTTCTTC

clone size: .
V gene: TRBV19
J gene: TRBJ1-1
D gene: .
CDR3 protein: CASSIVVGYRTEAFF
CDR3 DNA: TGTGCCAGTAGTATCGTGGTAGGTTACCGCACTGAAGCTTTCTTT

clone size: .
V gene: TRBV20-1
J gene: TRBJ2-1
D gene: .
CDR3 protein: CSARYNEQFF
CDR3 DNA: TGCAGTGCCCGATACAATGAGCAGTTCTTC

clone size: .
V gene: TRBV27
J gene: TRBJ1-1
D gene: TRBD1
CDR3 protein: CASSLKTGGNTEAFF
CDR3 DNA: TGTGCCAGCAGTCTAAAGACAGGGGGGAACACTGAAGCTTTCTTT

clone size: .
V gene: TRBV9
J gene: TRBJ2-7
D gene: TRBD2
CDR3 protein: CASSVAGTGGYEQYF
CDR3 DNA: TGTGCCAGCAGCGTAGCTGGGACGGGGGGCTACGAGCAGTACTTC

clone size: .
V gene: TRBV29-1
J gene: TRBJ2-2
D gene: .
CDR3 protein: CSVVTGSGELFF
CDR3 DNA: TGCAGCGTGGTGACAGGCTCCGGGGAGCTGTTTTTT

clone size: .
V gene: TRBV7-9
J gene: TRBJ1-1
D gene: TRBD1
CDR3 protein: CASSPGTEWNTEAFF
CDR3 DNA: TGTGCCAGCAGCCCCGGGACAGAGTGGAACACTGAAGCTTTCTTT

clone size: once
V gene: TRBV7-9
J gene: TRBJ2-7
D gene: TRBD2
CDR3 protein: CASSLGSVGRERAEQYF
CDR3 DNA: TGTGCCAGCAGCTTAGGGTCGGTGGGGCGGGAGAGGGCCGAGCAGTACTTC

clone size: once
V gene: TRBV27
J gene: TRBJ1-1
D gene: .
CDR3 protein: CASSLDPPRVNTEAFF
CDR3 DNA: TGTGCCAGCAGTTTAGATCCCCCCAGGGTGAACACTGAAGCTTTCTTT

clone size: once
V gene: TRBV7-9
J gene: TRBJ2-5
D gene: TRBD2
CDR3 protein: CASSPTSGYNQETQYF
CDR3 DNA: TGTGCCAGCAGCCCAACTAGCGGGTACAACCAAGAGACCCAGTACTTC

clone size: .
V gene: TRBV27
J gene: TRBJ1-1
D gene: .
CDR3 protein: CASSWAGSEAFF
CDR3 DNA: TGTGCCAGCAGCTGGGCCGGTTCTGAAGCTTTCTTT

clone size: .
V gene: TRBV28
J gene: TRBJ2-3
D gene: TRBD1
CDR3 protein: CASSFLDPGTGVRSTDTQYF
CDR3 DNA: TGTGCCAGCAGTTTCCTGGACCCCGGGACAGGGGTACGTAGCACAGATACGCAGTATTTT

clone size: .
V gene: TRBV29-1
J gene: TRBJ2-1
D gene: .
CDR3 protein: CSVRGGDTSSYNEQFF
CDR3 DNA: TGCAGCGTTAGAGGAGGGGACACAAGCTCCTACAATGAGCAGTTCTTC

clone size: .
V gene: TRBV6-5
J gene: TRBJ1-2
D gene: .
CDR3 protein: CASSYRGRDDYGYTF
CDR3 DNA: TGTGCCAGCAGTTACCGAGGTAGGGACGACTATGGCTACACCTTC

clone size: .
V gene: TRBV5-8
J gene: TRBJ1-1
D gene: .
CDR3 protein: CASSWAVTRNTEAFF
CDR3 DNA: TGTGCCAGCAGCTGGGCCGTGACAAGAAACACTGAAGCTTTCTTT

clone size: once
V gene: TRBV14
J gene: TRBJ2-3
D gene: .
CDR3 protein: CASSQVPEKSTDTQYF
CDR3 DNA: TGTGCCAGCAGCCAAGTCCCTGAGAAGAGCACAGATACGCAGTATTTT

clone size: .
V gene: TRBV9
J gene: TRBJ1-1
D gene: TRBD1
CDR3 protein: CASSASPGQGALQAFF
CDR3 DNA: TGTGCCAGCAGCGCCTCTCCCGGACAGGGGGCACTTCAAGCTTTCTTT

clone size: .
V gene: TRBV9
J gene: TRBJ2-3
D gene: .
CDR3 protein: CASNPSGSTDTQYF
CDR3 DNA: TGTGCCAGCAACCCCAGTGGGAGCACAGATACGCAGTATTTT

clone size: .
V gene: TRBV7-2
J gene: TRBJ1-1
D gene: .
CDR3 protein: CASSFQVNTEAFF
CDR3 DNA: TGTGCCAGCAGCTTTCAAGTGAACACTGAAGCTTTCTTT

clone size: .
V gene: TRBV5-6
J gene: TRBJ2-7
D gene: TRBD2
CDR3 protein: CASSLLSRGRAYEQYF
CDR3 DNA: TGTGCCAGCAGCTTGCTATCTCGCGGGAGGGCCTACGAGCAGTACTTC

clone size: .
V gene: TRBV27
J gene: TRBJ2-1
D gene: .
CDR3 protein: CASSLYLRGLANNEQFF
CDR3 DNA: TGTGCCAGCAGTTTATATCTCCGAGGGCTAGCGAACAATGAGCAGTTCTTC

clone size: .
V gene: TRBV6-5
J gene: TRBJ2-2
D gene: TRBD1
CDR3 protein: CALTGVSGELFF
CDR3 DNA: TGTGCCTTAACAGGGGTTTCCGGGGAGCTGTTTTTT

clone size: .
V gene: TRBV27
J gene: TRBJ1-2
D gene: .
CDR3 protein: CASKNRDGYGYTF
CDR3 DNA: TGTGCCAGCAAAAACAGGGATGGCTATGGCTACACCTTC

clone size: .
V gene: TRBV7-3
J gene: TRBJ2-1
D gene: .
CDR3 protein: CASSLKGGTYNEQFF
CDR3 DNA: TGTGCCAGCAGCTTAAAGGGCGGGACCTACAATGAGCAGTTCTTC

clone size: .
V gene: TRBV9
J gene: TRBJ2-2
D gene: TRBD2
CDR3 protein: CASSVVSSGNTGELFF
CDR3 DNA: TGTGCCAGCAGCGTAGTCTCTAGCGGCAACACCGGGGAGCTGTTTTTT

clone size: .
V gene: TRBV15
J gene: TRBJ1-2
D gene: .
CDR3 protein: CATSKDRHRGGPGYTF
CDR3 DNA: TGTGCCACCAGCAAGGACCGCCACCGGGGGGGGCCTGGCTACACCTTC

clone size: few
V gene: TRBV5-4
J gene: TRBJ1-2
D gene: .
CDR3 protein: CASSLRAYGYTF
CDR3 DNA: TGTGCCAGCAGCTTGAGGGCCTATGGCTACACCTTC

clone size: .
V gene: TRBV6-1
J gene: TRBJ2-3
D gene: TRBD1
CDR3 protein: CASSEGSTGGFTDTQYF
CDR3 DNA: TGTGCCAGCAGTGAAGGTTCCACAGGGGGCTTCACAGATACGCAGTATTTT

clone size: .
V gene: TRBV7-3
J gene: TRBJ1-2
D gene: TRBD1
CDR3 protein: CASSLTGTGDGYTF
CDR3 DNA: TGTGCCAGCAGCCTAACCGGGACAGGGGATGGCTACACCTTC